This T cell receptor beta chain was found in a study of cytotoxic CD8 clonotypes in ibrutinib-treated CLL. Study context: Response was recorded as partial in approximately 24 patients and complete in 2; at median roughly 73 months, roughly 15 remained remitted and approximately twelve had progressed. General study results and limits: The study found baseline clonality above age-matched healthy donors, tracking circulating CD8+ T-cell counts. Clonality grew at ibrutinib response; at progression, it decreased back toward baseline.

There are a few counts of this clone. Its antigen remains unidentified. Using immunoSEQ multiplex PCR, the repertoire was profiled, and TCRdb retains in-frame clones only, with some absent. Among about 200,000 clones listed, nearly 80% were seen once. The sequence was collected from a human donor with chronic lymphocytic leukemia. The sequencing used PBMCs, collected after 12 months of ibrutinib treatment.

In DNA form, the CDR3 reads TGTGCCATCAGTGGGAGCCGAGAGGACAGGGGTGCGGAGACCCAGTACTTC. Its translation: CAISGSREDRGAETQYF. The chain is built from TRBV10-3 and TRBJ2-5, with 9 bases identical to TRBD1. This CDR3 contains 17 residues. Germline CDR1 is ENHRY and CDR2 is SYGVKD. V lost 4 bases and J lost 5; bases outside the gene matches: 14.